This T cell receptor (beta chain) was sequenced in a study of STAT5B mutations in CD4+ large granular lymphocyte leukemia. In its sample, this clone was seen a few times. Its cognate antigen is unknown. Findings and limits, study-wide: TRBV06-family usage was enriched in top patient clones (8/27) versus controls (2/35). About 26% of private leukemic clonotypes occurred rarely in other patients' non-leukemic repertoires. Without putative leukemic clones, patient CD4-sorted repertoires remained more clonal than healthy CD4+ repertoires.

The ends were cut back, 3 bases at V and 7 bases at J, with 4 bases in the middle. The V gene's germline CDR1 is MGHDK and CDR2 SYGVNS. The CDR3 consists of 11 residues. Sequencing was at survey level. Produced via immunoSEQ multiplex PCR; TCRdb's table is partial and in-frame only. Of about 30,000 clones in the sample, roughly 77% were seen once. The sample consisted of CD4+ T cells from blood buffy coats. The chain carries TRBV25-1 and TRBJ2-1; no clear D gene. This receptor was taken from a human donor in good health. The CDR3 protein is CASSDFNEQFF. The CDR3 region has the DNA TGTGCCAGCAGTGATTTTAATGAGCAGTTCTTC.